Listed below are T cell receptor beta chains from one sample, sequenced in a study of blood T cells in healthy people across ages. TCRdb reanalysed the 5' RACE reads using MiXCR and keeps one entry per CDR3 protein. The sample contains around 990,000 distinct CDR3 sequences, more than 30% of which appear only once. The sequencing input was blood. The receptors were gathered from a man between 18 and 29 years old in good health. Both conserved end residues are part of each CDR3. The D gene is left open where the match is weak. Only part of the rows carry a size: once, few, many, or a class if the clone is expanded.

TRBV6-1	TRBJ1-5	-	-	TGTGCCAGCAGTGAAAGAGGGGACCGGGTACATCAGCCCCAGCATTTT	CASSERGDRVHQPQHF
TRBV20-1	TRBJ2-3	few	TRBD1	TGCAGTGCTATTCCCGGGACAGGGAGCACAGATACGCAGTATTTT	CSAIPGTGSTDTQYF
TRBV29-1	TRBJ2-5	few	TRBD1	TGCAGCGCAGGGACAGCCGTCGGGACCCAGTACTTC	CSAGTAVGTQYF
TRBV6-2/TRBV6-3	TRBJ1-1	-	-	TGTGCCAGCAGTTTGGACCCGCAATGGGACACTGAAGCTTTCTTT	CASSLDPQWDTEAFF
TRBV4-3	TRBJ1-6	few	TRBD1	TGCGCCAGCAGCCAACCGGAGTCGACAGGGGGCTTTTATAATTCACCCCTCCACTTT	CASSQPESTGGFYNSPLHF
TRBV11-2	TRBJ2-1	-	TRBD2	TGTGCCAGCAGCTACCTAGCGGGGAACTACAATGAGCAGTTCTTC	CASSYLAGNYNEQFF
TRBV20-1	TRBJ1-5	-	-	TGCAGTGCTAGAGATTTTACGGCGGGAACAGGGAATCAGCCCCAGCATTTT	CSARDFTAGTGNQPQHF
TRBV5-1	TRBJ1-1	once	TRBD1	TGCGCCAGCAGCCTCGGACAGGGGAGAAATGCTGAAGCTTTCTTT	CASSLGQGRNAEAFF
TRBV20-1	TRBJ2-1	-	TRBD1	TGCAGTGCTAGGGACAGGCGAGGCTACAATGAGCAGTTCTTC	CSARDRRGYNEQFF
TRBV3-1	TRBJ1-6	few	-	TGTGCCAGCGGTCAGATTATGTTTAATTCACCCCTCCACTTT	CASGQIMFNSPLHF
TRBV6-2/TRBV6-3	TRBJ2-7	-	-	TGTGCCAGCAGTTACAAGTTTGGGGATGCCTACGAGCAGTACTTC	CASSYKFGDAYEQYF
TRBV10-3	TRBJ2-1	few	-	TGTGCCATCAGTGGGGCGGCCAATGAGCAGTTCTTC	CAISGAANEQFF
TRBV27	TRBJ2-3	many	TRBD2	TGTGCCAGCAGTTTAGAGGTAGCGGGCGCAGATACGCAGTATTTT	CASSLEVAGADTQYF
TRBV9	TRBJ1-2	-	-	TGTGCCAGCAATGGACGGGATGGCTACACCTTC	CASNGRDGYTF
TRBV29-1	TRBJ2-5	-	TRBD1	TGCAGCGTCGCGAGAGGACAGGGTAGGGGAGAGACCCAGTACTTC	CSVARGQGRGETQYF
TRBV7-2	TRBJ1-5	few	-	TGTGCCAGCAGCTTAGCGCAGGTCAATCAGCCCCAGCATTTT	CASSLAQVNQPQHF
TRBV7-6	TRBJ2-3	-	TRBD1	TGTGCCAGCAGCAACCGACAGGGGTGGACAGATACGCAGTATTTT	CASSNRQGWTDTQYF
TRBV7-9	TRBJ1-4	-	TRBD1	TGTGCCAGCAGCGAGGGACAGGGCGCAACTAATGAAAAACTGTTTTTT	CASSEGQGATNEKLFF
TRBV5-6	TRBJ1-4	-	-	TGTGCCAGCAGCCCTCGCCACTCTGGGGCTAATGAAAAACTGTTTTTT	CASSPRHSGANEKLFF
TRBV29-1	TRBJ2-7	-	-	TGCAGCGTTGAGTTGGTGGCAGACTACAATGAGCAGTACTTC	CSVELVADYNEQYF
TRBV18	TRBJ2-7	few	-	TGTGCCAGCTCACCACGACGGACGGACTCCTACGAGCAGTACTTC	CASSPRRTDSYEQYF
TRBV7-2	TRBJ2-1	-	-	TGTGCCAGCAGCTTGACTGCTCCTCGAAGGGGGTCTAGGTCCTACAATGAGCAGTTCTTC	CASSLTAPRRGSRSYNEQFF
TRBV20-1	TRBJ2-3	-	-	TGCAGTGCTTTGTCTGGCTCTGCCGGAGTGGCGCAGTATTTT	CSALSGSAGVAQYF
TRBV6-2/TRBV6-3	TRBJ2-7	few	-	TGTGCCAGCAGGGCCGATTTTTCCTACGAGCAGTACTTC	CASRADFSYEQYF
TRBV5-1	TRBJ2-3	-	TRBD1	TGCGCCAGCAGCCTTCTCGACAGGGGAGGCACGGATACGCAGTATTTT	CASSLLDRGGTDTQYF
TRBV7-9	TRBJ2-7	-	-	TGTGCCAGCAGCGTAGTGGAGCAGAGCCACGAGCAGTACTTC	CASSVVEQSHEQYF
TRBV7-2	TRBJ1-1	-	-	TGTGCCAGCAGCCCGGGGACCCTGAACGCTGAAGCTTTCTTT	CASSPGTLNAEAFF
TRBV29-1	TRBJ1-2	-	-	TGCAGCTCTAGACAGGCCGACTATGGCTACACCTTC	CSSRQADYGYTF
TRBV4-3	TRBJ2-5	-	-	TGCGCCAGCAGCCAAGATGGGTCATCCCAAGAGACCCAGTACTTC	CASSQDGSSQETQYF
TRBV7-2	TRBJ1-1	few	-	TGTGCCAGCAGCTTAGAAGTCGGGAAAGCTTTCTTT	CASSLEVGKAFF
TRBV9	TRBJ2-5	few	-	TGTGCCAGCAGCGTAGAGGGGGGGCTACAAGAGACCCAGTACTTC	CASSVEGGLQETQYF
TRBV7-9	TRBJ2-1	-	TRBD2	TGTGCCAGCAGATCCACGGGACTAGCGAATGAGCAGTTCTTC	CASRSTGLANEQFF
TRBV7-9	TRBJ2-1	-	-	TGTGCCAGCACCCCAGTCCATGAGCAGTTCTTC	CASTPVHEQFF
TRBV10-3	TRBJ2-1	few	TRBD1	TGTGCCATCAGTGAGTCGGCAGGGGGTGGCAATGAGCAGTTCTTC	CAISESAGGGNEQFF
TRBV4-1	TRBJ2-7	-	-	TGCACCAGCAGCCAAGAATTGCAGAAGACACGCTACGAGCAGTACTTC	CTSSQELQKTRYEQYF
TRBV2	TRBJ1-1	-	TRBD1	TGTGCCAGCAGTGATTGGGCAGGGGGTACCACTGAAGCTTTCTTT	CASSDWAGGTTEAFF
TRBV7-9	TRBJ1-2	few	-	TGTGCCAGCAGCTCGTCCGTACAGGGCTATTCTAACTATGGCTACACCTTC	CASSSSVQGYSNYGYTF
TRBV20-1	TRBJ1-5	few	TRBD1	TGCAGTGCTAGAGAACAGGGGGTGATTCAGCCCCAGCATTTT	CSAREQGVIQPQHF
TRBV7-9	TRBJ2-7	-	TRBD1	TGTGCCAGCAGCGCCTTGACAGGGCCTACCTACAATGAGCAGTACTTC	CASSALTGPTYNEQYF
TRBV6-5	TRBJ2-5	few	-	TGTGCCAGCAGTTACTCAGCTACGGGAGAGCAGTACTTC	CASSYSATGEQYF
TRBV4-1	TRBJ2-7	many	-	TGCGCCAGCAGCCAAACAGCCAGTACCTACGAGCAGTACTTC	CASSQTASTYEQYF
TRBV30	TRBJ2-2	-	-	TGTGCCTGGAGTGTACAGGCGTACACCGGGGAGCTGTTTTTT	CAWSVQAYTGELFF
TRBV6-2/TRBV6-3	TRBJ2-7	few	-	TGTGCCAGCAGTTACTCGACTACCCAGGGGAGCTACGAGCAGTACTTC	CASSYSTTQGSYEQYF
TRBV9	TRBJ2-5	-	-	TGTGCCAGCAGCGTAGCTATGGTGGCTTATCAAGAGACCCAGTACTTC	CASSVAMVAYQETQYF
TRBV9	TRBJ2-3	few	TRBD2	TGTGCCAGCAGCGGGACTAGCGGGGCTGTCACAGATACGCAGTATTTT	CASSGTSGAVTDTQYF
TRBV7-2	TRBJ1-2	-	-	TGTGCCAGCAGCGCCACAGGGTTCTATGGCTACACCTTC	CASSATGFYGYTF
TRBV5-1	TRBJ2-3	-	-	TGCGCCAGCAGCTTCGCGAGTACGCAGTATTTT	CASSFASTQYF
TRBV12-3/TRBV12-4	TRBJ1-1	once	-	TGTGCCTGCAGAAAAAAGGGTTCTCTCACTGAAGCTTTCTTT	CACRKKGSLTEAFF
TRBV12-3/TRBV12-4	TRBJ1-4	many	-	TGTGCCAGCAGCTTACGAGGGGCTAATGAAAAACTGTTTTTT	CASSLRGANEKLFF
TRBV7-6	TRBJ2-2	many	-	TGTGCCAGCAGCCCCAGCATCCAGACAGTAACCGGGGAGCTGTTTTTT	CASSPSIQTVTGELFF
TRBV20-1	TRBJ1-1	few	TRBD1	TGCAGTGCTAGTCCCCAGGGGGGAATGAACACTGAAGCTTTCTTT	CSASPQGGMNTEAFF
TRBV28	TRBJ1-2	-	TRBD1	TGTGCCAGCAGACTCCGGACAGGGGGCCTTACTCAAGATGGCTACACCTTC	CASRLRTGGLTQDGYTF
TRBV7-2	TRBJ2-1	few	TRBD1	TGTGCCAGCAGCAGGGACAGGGGGCAGAATGAGCAGTTCTTC	CASSRDRGQNEQFF